One sample yielded the 21 T cell receptor beta chains listed below, sequenced in a study of T cells in women clearing cervical HPV infection. The table came from immunoSEQ multiplex PCR; TCRdb's copy has only in-frame clones and leaves some out. Recorded for this sample: tens of thousands of clones. The sequenced material came from blood buffy coat. These receptors were taken from a woman aged 18 to 75 with a cervical HPV16 infection that either progressed to CIN3+ or cleared (not recorded which).

Details on this clone: The read stops 3 residues short of the end of the CDR3; the missing end is completed from the germline J gene. The genes are TRBV7-9 and TRBJ1-1; perhaps TRBD1 as D (5 bases). CDR3 length: 14 residues. The V end lost 2 bases, the J end lost 4 bases, and 11 bases lay between the germline ends. The germline CDR1 and CDR2 sequences are SEHNR and FQNEAQ (reference sequence). The chain's CDR3 is CASSLYTGGTEAFF. The CDR3 DNA, read in part, is TGTGCCAGCAGCTTATATACGGGGGGCACTGAA.

Notes on this clone: The CDR3 goes on 3 residues after the read ends, and that part is filled in from the germline J gene. This rearrangement joins TRBV7-3 to TRBJ2-5; 8 bases match TRBD2. This CDR3 spans 15 amino acids. Trimming cost V 1 base and J 4 bases; bases outside gene matches: 5. Germline V gene lookup returns CDR1 SGHTA and CDR2 FQGTGA. The CDR3: CASSLIGAGVETQYF. CDR3 bases read: TGTGCCAGCAGCTTAATAGGAGCGGGGGTAGAGACC.

Details on this clone: The read stops 3 residues short of the end of the CDR3; the missing end is completed from the germline J gene. The rearrangement joins TRBV20-1 to TRBJ2-7; TRBD1 is a possible D gene (6 bases). The V end was cut by 3 bases, the J end by 4 bases, with 13 bases between. This CDR3 has 13 amino acids. Germline V gene lookup returns CDR1 DFQATT and CDR2 SNEGSKA (reference sequence). CDR3 loop: CSARRGTSYEQYF. Partial CDR3 DNA: TGCAGTGCTAGGAGGGGGACATCTTACGAG.

The part of the CDR3 DNA that was read is TGCGCCAGCAGCTTGAGGTCAGGGGGTCCCGATGAG. Its protein is CASSLRSGGPDE. The entire CDR3 protein is CASSLRSGGPDEQFF. V is TRBV5-1 and J is TRBJ2-1; TRBD1 matches 7 bases. The read ends 3 residues early relative to the CDR3; the germline J gene fills the gap. CDR1 and CDR2 from the germline V gene are SGHRS and YFSETQ. V shed 1 base, J shed 8 bases, and the junction held 9 bases outside the gene matches. This CDR3 contains 15 residues.

Details on this clone: The read terminates 3 residues before the CDR3 end, so the remaining end is supplied by the germline J gene. V is TRBV14 and J is TRBJ2-5, with 14 bases aligning to TRBD2. Germline loops: CDR1 SGHDN, CDR2 FVKESK. The CDR3 sequence is 19 residues long. Germline trimming cut 3 bases from V and 5 bases from J; bases unmatched to any gene: 14. The CDR3 loop reads CASSHLLGLAGAGGETQYF. The covered CDR3 bases are TGTGCCAGCAGCCACCTCCTGGGACTAGCGGGGGCCGGGGGGGAGACC. Together with reference TRBV14 and TRBJ2-5, the CDR3 gives the full variable domain: EAGVTQFPSHSVIEKGQTVTLRCDPISGHDNLYWYRRVMGKEIKFLLHFVKESKQDESGMPNNRFLAERTGGTYSTLKVQPAELEDSGVYFCASSHLLGLAGAGGETQYFGPGTRLLVL.

A word on this clone: The read finishes 3 residues shy of the CDR3 end, and the germline J gene is used to complete it. The chain carries TRBV20-1 and TRBJ2-3, with 7 bases that match TRBD2. From germline, CDR1 is DFQATT and CDR2 SNEGSKA (reference sequence). The CDR3 covers 15 residues. The chain's CDR3 is CSASPRPGEGETQYF. The sequenced CDR3 bases are TGCAGTGCTAGTCCCCGACCGGGGGAGGGAGAGACG.

In regard to this clone: The read terminates 3 residues before the CDR3 end, so the remaining end is supplied by the germline J gene. The chain combines TRBV19 with TRBJ2-4; perhaps TRBD1 as D (5 bases). Germline V gives CDR1 LNHDA, CDR2 SQIVND (reference sequence). The CDR3 extends over 12 amino acids. CDR3 loop: CASSDSPYGQYF. The covered CDR3 bases are TGTGCCAGTAGCGACAGCCCCTATGGT.

Details on this clone: Read sequence stops 3 residues before the CDR3 end, and the germline J gene provides the missing end. J is TRBJ2-3 and V is TRBV13; no clear D gene. The V end was cut by 3 bases, the J end by 4 bases, with 5 bases between. Germline CDR1 and CDR2: PRHDT and FYEKMQ (reference sequence). CDR3 size: 12 residues. CDR3 DNA, as far as it was read: TGTGCCAGCAGCTTCCAGGCAGATACG. It is translated as CASSFQADT. The CDR3 reads in full as CASSFQADTQYF.

About this clone: The read ends 3 residues early relative to the CDR3; the germline J gene fills the gap. The gene calls are TRBV5-6 and TRBJ2-7, with D perhaps matching TRBD2 (6 bases). The germline CDR1 and CDR2 sequences are SGHDT and YYEEEE. This CDR3 is 14 amino acids long. The V gene lost 7 bases and the J gene lost 3 bases, with 17 bases spanning the gap. CDR3 protein: CASRLVGEDYEQYF. The DNA read from the CDR3 is TGTGCCAGCCGGCTCGTCGGGGAGGACTACGAG.

With respect to this clone: The CDR3 is cut off 3 residues early in the read; its end comes from the germline J gene. The chain recombines TRBV12-3 or TRBV12-4 with TRBJ2-7; TRBD1 matches at 8 bases. The CDR3 loop spans 14 amino acids. With 5 bases clipped from V and 3 bases from J, the junction kept 6 bases outside the gene matches. The CDR3 bases that were read are TGTGCCAGCAGTCACAGGGGGGTATACTACGAG. This encodes CASSHRGVYYE. The whole CDR3 reads CASSHRGVYYEQYF.

Comment on this clone: The read ends 3 residues before the CDR3 terminus; that terminus is restored from the germline J gene. The chain carries TRBV7-9 and TRBJ2-3; 7 nucleotides match TRBD1. V was clipped by 3 bases and J by 2 bases; unmatched bases: 2. The CDR3 runs 14 residues. Germline V CDR1 and CDR2: SEHNR, FQNEAQ (reference sequence). Here the CDR3 reads CASSFDRDTDTQYF. CDR3 DNA (partial): TGTGCCAGCAGCTTCGACAGGGACACAGATACG.

A remark on this clone: The CDR3 extends 3 residues past the end of the read, so its final part is completed from the germline J gene. The V and J genes are TRBV19 and TRBJ1-5; TRBD1 matches at 10 bases. The CDR3 sequence is 15 residues long. The V gene end was trimmed by 5 bases and the J gene end by 7 bases; junction bases not matched to a gene: 8. In germline, CDR1 is LNHDA, CDR2 SQIVND (reference sequence). Partial CDR3 DNA: TGTGCCAGTAGTCGACAGGGGGCGGAATGGCAGCCC. Amino acids: CASSRQGAEWQP. The whole CDR3 region reads CASSRQGAEWQPQHF.

As regards this clone: The read halts 3 residues ahead of the CDR3 end, with the missing end drawn from the germline J gene. The V call is TRBV2, the J call TRBJ1-5; possible D gene TRBD1, 6 bases. There are 15 residues in the CDR3. Trimming left V 6 bases short and J 3 bases short, with 15 bases between. Germline CDR1 reads SNHLY; CDR2 reads FYNNEI. The CDR3 loop reads CASRAQGSDNQPQHF. The sequenced CDR3 bases are TGTGCCAGCAGGGCACAGGGTTCGGACAATCAGCCC.

In the case of this clone: The CDR3 goes on 3 residues after the read ends, and that part is filled in from the germline J gene. The chain combines TRBV5-1 with TRBJ1-1; TRBD1 matches at 10 bases. The CDR3 length is 13 residues. Unmatched junction bases numbered 3, after V lost 5 bases and J lost 5 bases. Germline V gene lookup returns CDR1 SGHRS and CDR2 YFSETQ. The CDR3 loop reads CASRDRGGTEAFF. The covered CDR3 bases are TGCGCCAGCAGGGACAGGGGGGGTACTGAA. The whole variable domain, remainder taken from reference TRBV5-1 and TRBJ1-1, is KAGVTQTPRYLIKTRGQQVTLSCSPISGHRSVSWYQQTPGQGLQFLFEYFSETQRNKGNFPGRFSGRQFSNSRSEMNVSTLELGDSALYLCASRDRGGTEAFFGQGTRLTVV.

Notes on this clone: Coverage ceases 3 residues before the CDR3 finishes, and the germline J gene fills in the end. V and J are TRBV15 and TRBJ1-2; D is possibly TRBD1 (6 bases). The CDR3 is made up of 15 amino acids. V lost 8 bases and J lost 7, with 23 bases in between. Germline CDR1 LNHNV, CDR2 YYDKDF (reference sequence). The CDR3 protein is CATGSGTTRLSGYTF. CDR3 DNA (partial): TGTGCCACCGGATCCGGGACAACTCGACTATCTGGC.

As regards this clone: The missing CDR3 end, 3 residues past where the read stops, is filled in from the germline J gene. The V gene is TRBV2, the J gene TRBJ2-1; TRBD2 is a possible D gene (6 bases). Germline CDR1 reads SNHLY; CDR2 reads FYNNEI. There are 16 residues in the CDR3. V was trimmed by 5 bases and J by 7 bases, leaving 21 bases between them. CDR3 in amino acids: CASSPPGLIRGNEQFF. CDR3 bases read: TGTGCCAGCAGTCCTCCGGGACTGATCCGGGGGAATGAG.

A note on this clone: Coverage ceases 3 residues before the CDR3 finishes, and the germline J gene fills in the end. V usage is TRBV7-2 and J usage is TRBJ2-7, with unresolved D. Germline V gene data show CDR1 as SGHTA and CDR2 as FQGNSA. The CDR3 runs to 11 residues. Trimming left V 4 bases short and J 2 bases short, with 3 bases between. Partial CDR3 DNA: TGTGCCAGCAGCTCAACCTACGAG. It codes for CASSSTYE. The full-length CDR3 reads as CASSSTYEQYF.

Points on this clone: The read ends 3 residues early relative to the CDR3; the germline J gene fills the gap. This chain connects TRBV6-2 or TRBV6-3 to TRBJ2-1, with TRBD1 identical over 7 bases. This CDR3 spans 13 amino acids. The V gene's germline CDR1 is MNHEY and CDR2 SVGEGT. V trimming: 7 bases; J trimming: 3 bases; junction bases outside the gene matches: 3. Incomplete CDR3 DNA: TGTGCCAGCATCGGGGACAGCTACAATGAG. As protein: CASIGDSYNE. The CDR3, in full, reads CASIGDSYNEQFF.

This clone shows up as medium-sized (0.01 to 0.1%) by frequency. The CDR3 is cut off 3 residues early in the read; its end comes from the germline J gene. Within the sample, other DNA sequences also encode this same CDR3. The chain has TRBV5-1 and TRBJ2-1; 9 bases are shared with TRBD2. Germline CDR1 reads SGHRS; CDR2 reads YFSETQ. This CDR3 is 14 amino acids long. V shed 5 bases, J shed 4 bases, and the junction held 4 bases outside the gene matches. CDR3 bases read: TGCGCCAGCAGTTCAGCGGGGGGATACAATGAG. Its protein is CASSSAGGYNE. The complete CDR3 sequence is CASSSAGGYNEQFF.

The DNA read from the CDR3 is TGCGCCAGCAGCTTAGCGGGGGTCCCAGATACG. It codes for CASSLAGVPDT. The whole CDR3 protein is CASSLAGVPDTQYF. The rearrangement links TRBV5-1 to TRBJ2-3; 8 bases agree with TRBD2. The read stops 3 residues short of the end of the CDR3; the missing end is completed from the germline J gene. The CDR3 totals 14 residues. CDR1 SGHRS and CDR2 YFSETQ come from the germline V gene. Germline trimming cut 2 bases from V and 4 bases from J; bases unmatched to any gene: 3.

Concerning this clone: Read coverage stops 3 residues before the CDR3 terminus; the germline J gene supplies the remainder. The genes are TRBV10-3 and TRBJ2-5; TRBD2 matches 10 bases. The CDR3 sequence is 15 residues long. V shed 4 bases, J shed 5 bases, and the junction held 7 bases outside the gene matches. The germline gives CDR1 ENHRY, CDR2 SYGVKD. The CDR3 sequence: CAISGTSGGKETQYF. The covered CDR3 bases are TGTGCCATCAGTGGGACTAGCGGCGGCAAGGAGACC.